The clone carrying this T cell receptor (beta chain) was detected once. The CDR3 spans 15 residues. Trimming took 5 bases from V and 2 from J; bases not matched to a gene: 4. Germline loops: CDR1 LNHDA, CDR2 SQIVND (reference sequence). This sample is drawn from a study of T cell changes during pregnancy in multiple sclerosis. Here immunoSEQ multiplex PCR was the method, and the copy in TCRdb shows in-frame clones only, minus some. This table holds under 70,000 clones, 85% to 95% found once. This clonotype originated in a female donor in good health, enrolled as a control in a pregnancy study. This sequence joins TRBV19 and TRBJ2-7; the match to TRBD2 covers 12 bases. Specimen: peripheral blood, collected in the third trimester of pregnancy. The CDR3 DNA follows: TGTGCCAGTAGTGGCGGACTAGCGGGAACCTACGAGCAGTACTTC. Its translation: CASSGGLAGTYEQYF. Combining the CDR3 with reference TRBV19 and TRBJ2-7 gives the whole variable domain DGGITQSPKYLFRKEGQNVTLSCEQNLNHDAMYWYRQDPGQGLRLIYYSQIVNDFQKGDIAEGYSVSREKKESFPLTVTSAQKNPTAFYLCASSGGLAGTYEQYFGPGTRLTVT.